This passage covers 25 T cell receptor beta chains from one sample sequenced in a study of radiotherapy plus CTLA-4 blockade in lung cancer. Sequencing used immunoSEQ multiplex PCR; TCRdb keeps in-frame clones, though not all of them. Of about 88,000 clones listed, 72% are singletons. The sample consisted of peripheral blood, taken from a patient treated with radiotherapy plus ipilimumab. These receptors all stem from a human donor with non-small cell lung cancer that progressed on radiotherapy plus ipilimumab.

The V and J genes are TRBV10-3 and TRBJ2-7; TRBD1 matches 10 bases. V dropped 10 bases and J dropped 5; count of bases not matched to a gene: 5. Germline lookup yields CDR1 ENHRY and CDR2 SYGVKD. The CDR3 spans 12 residues. The CDR3 DNA reads TGTGCCACCGGGACAGGGGCGCACGAGCAGTACTTC. Protein: CATGTGAHEQYF.

The V and J genes are TRBV5-1 and TRBJ1-4; TRBD1 matches 7 bases. Trimming cost V 3 bases and J 4 bases; bases outside gene matches: 3. Germline CDR1 and CDR2: SGHRS and YFSETQ. This CDR3 has 14 residues. CDR3 bases: TGCGCCAGCAGCTCAGGGGGGAATAATGAAAAACTGTTTTTT. It translates to CASSSGGNNEKLFF.

The chain employs TRBV28 and TRBJ2-6; 8 bases line up with TRBD1. The CDR3 consists of 18 residues. The trim removed 4 bases at V and 1 base at J, leaving 9 bases unmatched. Germline CDR1 and CDR2: MDHEN and SYDVKM. The CDR3 sequence is CASSWAGRGQSGANVLTF. The CDR3 DNA sequence: TGTGCCAGCAGTTGGGCCGGCAGGGGGCAGTCTGGGGCCAACGTCCTGACTTTC.

The chain uses TRBV5-1 and TRBJ2-1, with 10 bases identical to TRBD2. The CDR3 has 15 residues. Trimming removed 2 bases from V and 5 bases from J; junction bases left unmatched: 4. In germline, CDR1 is SGHRS, CDR2 YFSETQ. As DNA, the CDR3 is TGCGCCAGCAGCTTTCTAGCGGGGGCCGACAATGAGCAGTTCTTC. This gives the protein CASSFLAGADNEQFF.

The table lists this clone with a few counts. The chain links TRBV2 to TRBJ1-2; D not certain. Deletions cut 2 bases from V and 8 bases from J, with 9 bases between. The CDR3 contains 12 residues. Germline CDR1 reads SNHLY; CDR2 reads FYNNEI. CDR3 nucleotides: TGTGCCAGCAGTGAAAGGGCTAGGGGCTACACCTTC. Protein sequence: CASSERARGYTF.

This clone was found a few times. The chain has TRBV5-6 and TRBJ1-1; TRBD1 might be the D (5 bases). V lost 5 bases, J lost 5 bases, and 13 bases lay in between. Germline loops: CDR1 SGHDT, CDR2 YYEEEE. The CDR3 length is 13 residues. The CDR3 sequence: CASRRGGGTEAFF. The CDR3 region has the DNA TGTGCCAGCAGGCGGGGTGGGGGGACTGAAGCTTTCTTT.

The chain links TRBV11-2 to TRBJ1-4; D remains ambiguous. This CDR3 comprises 15 residues. Germline assignment: CDR1 SGHAT and CDR2 FQNNGV. V was trimmed by 3 bases and J by 8 bases, leaving 16 bases between them. This CDR3 is CASSFLGVVGEKLFF. The CDR3 DNA follows: TGTGCCAGCAGCTTCCTGGGCGTAGTGGGGGAAAAACTGTTTTTT.

The chain carries TRBV5-1 and TRBJ2-5, with 9 bases aligning to TRBD1. The CDR3 extends over 15 amino acids. V lost 4 bases, J lost 5 bases, and 9 bases stayed unmatched. CDR1 is SGHRS, CDR2 YFSETQ, per germline. The CDR3 protein is CASSGYGTGSETQYF. As DNA, the CDR3 is TGCGCCAGCAGCGGATACGGGACAGGGAGCGAGACCCAGTACTTC. The variable domain in full, completed from reference TRBV5-1 and TRBJ2-5, reads KAGVTQTPRYLIKTRGQQVTLSCSPISGHRSVSWYQQTPGQGLQFLFEYFSETQRNKGNFPGRFSGRQFSNSRSEMNVSTLELGDSALYLCASSGYGTGSETQYFGPGTRLLVL.

This sequence joins TRBV18 and TRBJ2-6; D is undetermined. CDR1 is KGHSH, CDR2 LQKENI, per germline. This CDR3 has 15 residues. V shed 2 bases and J shed 2 bases, with 7 bases lying between them. As DNA, the CDR3 is TGTGCCAGCTCACCATCCGTACCTGGGGCCAACGTCCTGACTTTC. Its protein is CASSPSVPGANVLTF. The full variable domain, with the rest looked up from reference TRBV18 and TRBJ2-6, is NAGVMQNPRHLVRRRGQEARLRCSPMKGHSHVYWYRQLPEEGLKFMVYLQKENIIDESGMPKERFSAEFPKEGPSILRIQQVVRGDSAAYFCASSPSVPGANVLTFGAGSRLTVL.

The CDR3 is CASSYSPDANEQFF. CDR3 nucleotide sequence: TGTGCCAGCAGTTACTCCCCGGACGCCAATGAGCAGTTCTTC. The chain is built from TRBV6-5 and TRBJ2-1; D unresolved. CDR3 length: 14 residues. Trimming pared 0 bases from V and 6 bases from J, leaving 9 bases between. Germline assignment: CDR1 MNHEY and CDR2 SVGAGI.

This clone has just one count. J is TRBJ2-1 and V is TRBV6-5; 9 bases line up with TRBD1. CDR1 is MNHEY, CDR2 SVGAGI, per germline. The CDR3 covers 15 residues. After removal of 5 bases from V and 3 bases from J, the junction contained 5 bases not matched to a gene. The CDR3: CASSPTTGGYNEQFF. Written as DNA, the CDR3 is TGTGCCAGCAGTCCCACGACAGGGGGCTACAATGAGCAGTTCTTC.

The genes are TRBV27 and TRBJ1-2; D possibly corresponds to TRBD1 (5 bases). This CDR3 contains 12 residues. V lost 2 bases and J 9 bases, leaving 10 bases between the germline ends. The germline V gene has CDR1 MNHEY and CDR2 SMNVEV (reference sequence). The CDR3 protein is CASSLQGRSYTF. CDR3 in DNA: TGTGCCAGCAGTTTACAGGGCAGGAGCTACACCTTC.

The rearrangement links TRBV7-2 to TRBJ2-1; 10 nucleotides match TRBD2. The germline V gene has CDR1 SGHTA and CDR2 FQGNSA. Losses at the gene ends were 7 bases for V and 2 bases for J; bases not matched to a gene: 5. CDR3 size: 15 residues. The CDR3 nucleotides read TGTGCCAGCACCGCTAGCGGGGGCCCCTACAATGAGCAGTTCTTC. Translation: CASTASGGPYNEQFF. Complete variable domain (other parts from reference TRBV7-2 and TRBJ2-1): GAGVSQSPSNKVTEKGKDVELRCDPISGHTALYWYRQSLGQGLEFLIYFQGNSAPDKSGLPSDRFSAERTGGSVSTLTIQRTQQEDSAVYLCASTASGGPYNEQFFGPGTRLTVL.

This sequence joins TRBV25-1 and TRBJ2-1; D may be TRBD1 (5 bases). CDR1 and CDR2 (germline): MGHDK, SYGVNS. CDR3 size: 12 residues. Trimming shortened V by 6 bases and J by 8 bases, and 11 bases separated the two germline ends. CDR3 bases: TGTGCCAGCAGAAGGGGCATGCATGAGCAGTTCTTC. Translation: CASRRGMHEQFF.

The chain links TRBV7-9 to TRBJ2-5; 7 bases are shared with TRBD1. J was trimmed by 7 bases and V by 4 bases; bases with no gene match: 15. CDR3 length: 16 amino acids. The germline gives CDR1 SEHNR, CDR2 FQNEAQ (reference sequence). The CDR3 sequence is CASSSGQASGFGTQYF. CDR3 nucleotides: TGTGCCAGCAGCTCTGGACAGGCGTCAGGTTTTGGGACCCAGTACTTC.

CDR3 in DNA: TGTGCCTGGATACTAGCGGGGGGCGGGAGCGGGGAGCTGTTTTTT. Translating it yields CAWILAGGGSGELFF. This chain uses TRBV30 with TRBJ2-2; 12 bases match TRBD2. Germline V gives CDR1 GTSNPN, CDR2 SVGIG (reference sequence). V dropped 4 bases and J dropped 7; count of bases not matched to a gene: 7. The CDR3 is 15 amino acids.

The rearrangement joins TRBV27 to TRBJ2-1; TRBD2 aligns across 12 bases. This CDR3 comprises 16 residues. CDR1 MNHEY and CDR2 SMNVEV come from the germline V gene (reference sequence). V shed 3 bases, J shed 7 bases, and the junction held 7 bases outside the gene matches. The CDR3 sequence is CASSFLLAGGPNEQFF. The CDR3 nucleotides are TGTGCCAGCAGTTTCCTCCTAGCGGGAGGGCCTAATGAGCAGTTCTTC.

CDR3 sequence reads: CASSGLAGDGELFF. CDR3 nucleotide sequence: TGTGCCAGCAGTGGACTAGCGGGAGACGGGGAGCTGTTTTTT. This rearrangement joins TRBV7-3 to TRBJ2-2; 13 bases are shared with TRBD2. V shed 6 bases, J shed 7 bases, and the junction held 2 bases outside the gene matches. CDR3 size: 14 residues. Germline values: CDR1 SGHTA, CDR2 FQGTGA.

The chain has TRBV11-2 and TRBJ1-1; D unclear. The V end was cut by 0 bases, the J end by 3 bases, with 8 bases between. This CDR3 is 14 amino acids long. Germline assignment: CDR1 SGHAT and CDR2 FQNNGV. The CDR3 DNA sequence: TGTGCCAGCAGCTTAGATGACTACGACACTGAAGCTTTCTTT. Its translation: CASSLDDYDTEAFF.

The gene calls are TRBV7-9 and TRBJ2-5; D gene ambiguous. V was trimmed by 5 bases and J by 1 base, leaving 8 bases between them. Germline-derived CDR1 and CDR2 are SEHNR and FQNEAQ (reference sequence). This CDR3 contains 13 residues. CDR3 bases: TGTGCCAGCAGCCGTGGGATCCAAGAGACCCAGTACTTC. This encodes CASSRGIQETQYF.

The chain couples TRBV7-2 to TRBJ2-2, with D tentatively TRBD2 (6 bases). CDR1 and CDR2 from the germline V gene are SGHTA and FQGNSA. This CDR3 is built from 15 residues. V gave up 1 base and J gave up 6 bases, with 12 bases separating them. For the CDR3, the DNA is TGTGCCAGCAGCTTAGTACGGGGGATGGCCGGGGAGCTGTTTTTT. It encodes CASSLVRGMAGELFF. The full variable domain, completed using reference TRBV7-2 and TRBJ2-2, is GAGVSQSPSNKVTEKGKDVELRCDPISGHTALYWYRQSLGQGLEFLIYFQGNSAPDKSGLPSDRFSAERTGGSVSTLTIQRTQQEDSAVYLCASSLVRGMAGELFFGEGSRLTVL.

The genes are TRBV27 and TRBJ1-2; TRBD1 matches 11 bases. The CDR3 covers 14 residues. CDR1 is MNHEY, CDR2 SMNVEV, per germline (reference sequence). The ends lost 6 bases at V and 7 bases at J; junction bases unmatched: 7. CDR3 nucleotides: TGTGCCAGCAGAAACGCGGGGACAGGGGGTGGCTACACCTTC. Translated: CASRNAGTGGGYTF.

This clone has a single count. The chain couples TRBV7-3 to TRBJ2-2, with a weak D call TRBD1 (6 bases). V was pared by 3 bases and J by 5 bases, with 16 bases between. In germline, CDR1 is SGHTA, CDR2 FQGTGA. The CDR3 has 16 amino acids. CDR3 amino acids: CASSFTGLVNTGELFF. CDR3 DNA: TGTGCCAGCAGCTTCACAGGGTTGGTCAATACCGGGGAGCTGTTTTTT.

The chain recombines TRBV6-5 with TRBJ2-5; weak D call: TRBD1 (7 bases). The CDR3 has 15 amino acids. Germline CDR1 MNHEY, CDR2 SVGAGI. Trimming stripped 7 bases from V and 2 bases from J, with 17 bases between. Written as DNA, the CDR3 is TGTGCCAGCACTTCGGTGGGGGGACAGCAAGAGACCCAGTACTTC. This encodes CASTSVGGQQETQYF.

On this clone itself: Being one base from a much bigger clone, this may be a read error. The chain has TRBV6-5 and TRBJ2-7; 7 bases fit TRBD2. Germline values: CDR1 MNHEY, CDR2 SVGAGI. V lost 11 bases, J lost 9 bases, and 13 bases stayed unmatched. CDR3 length: 12 amino acids. The DNA of the CDR3 is TGTGCCTCGGGCGGGGGTTTGCACGTGCAGTACTTC. Protein product: CASGGGLHVQYF.